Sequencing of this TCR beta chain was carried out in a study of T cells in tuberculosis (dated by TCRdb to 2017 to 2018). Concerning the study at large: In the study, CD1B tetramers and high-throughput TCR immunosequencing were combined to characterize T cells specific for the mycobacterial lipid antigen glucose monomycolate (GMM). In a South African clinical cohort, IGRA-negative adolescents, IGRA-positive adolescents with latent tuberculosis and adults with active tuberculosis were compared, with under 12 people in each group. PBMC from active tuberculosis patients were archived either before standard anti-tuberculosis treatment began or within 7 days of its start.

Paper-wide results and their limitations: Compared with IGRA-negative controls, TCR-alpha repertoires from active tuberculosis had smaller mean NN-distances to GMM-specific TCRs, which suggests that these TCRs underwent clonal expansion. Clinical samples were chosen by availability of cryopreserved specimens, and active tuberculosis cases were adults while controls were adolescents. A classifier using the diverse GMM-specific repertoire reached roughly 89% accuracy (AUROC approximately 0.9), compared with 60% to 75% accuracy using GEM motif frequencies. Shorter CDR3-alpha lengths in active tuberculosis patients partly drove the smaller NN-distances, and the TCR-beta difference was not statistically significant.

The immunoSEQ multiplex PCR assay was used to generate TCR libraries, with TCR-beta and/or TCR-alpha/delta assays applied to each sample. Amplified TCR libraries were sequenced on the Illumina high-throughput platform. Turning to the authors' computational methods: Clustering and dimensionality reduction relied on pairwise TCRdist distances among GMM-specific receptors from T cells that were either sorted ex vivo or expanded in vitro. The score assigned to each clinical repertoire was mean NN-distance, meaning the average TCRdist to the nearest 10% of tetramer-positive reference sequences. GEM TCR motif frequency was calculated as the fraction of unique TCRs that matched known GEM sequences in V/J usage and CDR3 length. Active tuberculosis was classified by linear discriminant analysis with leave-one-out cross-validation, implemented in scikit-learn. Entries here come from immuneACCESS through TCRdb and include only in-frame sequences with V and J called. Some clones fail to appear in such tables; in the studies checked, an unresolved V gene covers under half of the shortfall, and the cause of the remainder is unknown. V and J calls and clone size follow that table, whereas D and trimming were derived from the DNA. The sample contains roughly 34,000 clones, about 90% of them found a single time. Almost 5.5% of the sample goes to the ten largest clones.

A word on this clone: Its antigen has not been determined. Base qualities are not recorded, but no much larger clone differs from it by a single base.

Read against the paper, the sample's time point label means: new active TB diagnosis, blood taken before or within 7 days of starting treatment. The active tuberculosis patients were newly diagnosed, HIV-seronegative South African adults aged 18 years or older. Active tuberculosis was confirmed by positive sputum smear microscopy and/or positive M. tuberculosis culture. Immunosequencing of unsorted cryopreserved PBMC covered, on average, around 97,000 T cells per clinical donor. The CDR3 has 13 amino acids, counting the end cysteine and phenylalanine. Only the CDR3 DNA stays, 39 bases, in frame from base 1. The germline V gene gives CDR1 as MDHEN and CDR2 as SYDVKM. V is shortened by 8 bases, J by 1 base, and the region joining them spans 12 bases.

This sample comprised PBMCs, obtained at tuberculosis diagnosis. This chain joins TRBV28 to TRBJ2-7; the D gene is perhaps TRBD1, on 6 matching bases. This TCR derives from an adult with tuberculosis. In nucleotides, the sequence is TGTGCCAGCCGACAGGCGGGTTCCTACGAGCAGTACTTC. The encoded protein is CASRQAGSYEQYF.